The clone carrying this T cell receptor beta chain was seen at least ten times. No antigen is known for it. Every TCR cDNA molecule carried a tag that served as a unique molecular identifier. TCRdb reanalysed the 5' RACE reads using MiXCR and keeps one entry per CDR3 protein. Counted here are about 10,000 distinct CDR3 sequences, roughly 10% occurring once; the ten biggest clones make up under 15%. As to time point: sample taken at primary tumor resection. These data come from a study of spatial heterogeneity in lung cancer. Study findings and constraints: Expanded alpha and beta TCR counts within tumors tracked tumor mutation counts. Ubiquitous expanded TCR counts tracked ubiquitous nonsynonymous mutations; regional expanded TCR counts tracked regional nonsynonymous mutations.

This CDR3 spans 13 amino acids. Trimming took 2 bases from V and 11 from J, leaving 10 bases between them. The sequence derives from a female donor with early-stage non-small cell lung cancer. The specimen comprised lung tumor tissue, sampled at surgery. The chain has TRBV12-3 or TRBV12-4 and TRBJ1-6, with a weak D call TRBD1 (5 bases). CDR3 sequence reads: CASSLSQGTPLHF. The CDR3 DNA follows: TGTGCCAGCAGTTTAAGCCAGGGTACACCCCTCCACTTT.